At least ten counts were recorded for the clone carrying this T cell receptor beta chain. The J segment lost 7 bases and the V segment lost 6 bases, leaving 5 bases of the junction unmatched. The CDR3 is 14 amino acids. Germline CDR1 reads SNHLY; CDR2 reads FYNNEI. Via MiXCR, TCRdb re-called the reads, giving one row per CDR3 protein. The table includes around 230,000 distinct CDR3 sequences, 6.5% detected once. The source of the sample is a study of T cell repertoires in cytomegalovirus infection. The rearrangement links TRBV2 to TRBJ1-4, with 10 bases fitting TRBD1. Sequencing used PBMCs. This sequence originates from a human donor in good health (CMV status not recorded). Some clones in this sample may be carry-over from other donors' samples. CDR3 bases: TGTGCCAGCAGGACGACAGGGGGCGGTGAAAAACTGTTTTTT. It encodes CASRTTGGGEKLFF. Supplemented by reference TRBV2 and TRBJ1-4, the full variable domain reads EPEVTQTPSHQVTQMGQEVILRCVPISNHLYFYWYRQILGQKVEFLVSFYNNEISEKSEIFDDQFSVERPDGSNFTLKIRSTKLEDSAMYFCASRTTGGGEKLFFGSGTQLSVL.